The source of this T cell receptor beta chain is a study of long-term antiretroviral therapy in people with HIV. Trimming took 1 base from V and 8 from J, leaving 11 bases between them. This CDR3 comprises 14 residues. Germline V CDR1 and CDR2: MNHNS, SASEGT. The immunoSEQ assay was v3.0, run at survey level. Libraries were prepared by immunoSEQ multiplex PCR; TCRdb keeps only in-frame clonotypes and omits some of them. The table records just over 20,000 clones, approximately 82% of them present only once. Ahead of DNA extraction, samples held roughly 1-11 million cryopreserved PBMC each. This sequence originates from a man aged 18 to 29 with HIV. Specimen: unsorted PBMCs, collected 0.5 years after starting antiretroviral therapy. The J gene is TRBJ1-4, the V gene TRBV6-1; TRBD1 is a possible D gene (6 bases). CDR3 sequence reads: CASSEGGLEEKLFF. CDR3 coding DNA: TGTGCCAGCAGTGAAGGGGGGCTAGAGGAAAAACTGTTTTTT.